The 18 T cell receptor beta chains presented below share a single source sample, sequenced in a study of T-cell reconstitution after alpha-beta-depleted transplantation in children. Researchers prepared the TCRbeta library using unique molecular identifiers, the study reports. TCRdb fed the PCR reads into MiXCR, producing one record per CDR3 protein. This table holds approximately 490,000 distinct CDR3 sequences, about 12% found once. The specimen was PBMCs from the stem cell graft donor, collected from the stem cell graft. These receptor sequences come from a human donor who donated a stem cell graft to a child with combined immunodeficiency.

This clonotype has more than one count but fewer than ten. The chain couples TRBV20-1 to TRBJ2-1, with TRBD2 matching 10 bases. The CDR3 is 20 residues long. The germline gives CDR1 DFQATT, CDR2 SNEGSKA (reference sequence). J gave up 4 bases and V 6 bases, and 24 bases lay outside the gene matches. CDR3 amino acids: CSAQLLRRASGSTSYNEQFF. The CDR3 bases are TGCAGTGCACAGCTCCTCCGTCGGGCTAGCGGGAGTACATCGTACAATGAGCAGTTCTTC.

This clonotype was seen at least ten times. The rearrangement links TRBV7-9 to TRBJ2-1; tentatively, D is TRBD1 (7 bases). The CDR3 runs to 11 residues. Trimming stripped 5 bases from V and 10 bases from J, with 9 bases between. Germline CDR1 is SEHNR and CDR2 is FQNEAQ (reference sequence). CDR3 DNA sequence: TGTGCCAGCAGCCCAGGGGGGGAGCAGTTCTTC. It translates to CASSPGGEQFF.

The rearrangement uses TRBV18 and TRBJ2-2; D ambiguous. CDR3 length equals 15 residues. Deletions cut 1 base from V and 1 base from J, with 7 bases between. Germline CDR1 and CDR2: KGHSH and LQKENI. Here the CDR3 reads CASSPREVNTGELFF. The CDR3, as DNA: TGTGCCAGCTCACCACGAGAGGTGAACACCGGGGAGCTGTTTTTT.

This chain joins TRBV5-4 and TRBJ2-1; 11 bases line up with TRBD2. Germline V gene lookup returns CDR1 SGHNT and CDR2 YYREEE (reference sequence). This CDR3 is built from 23 residues. V shed 0 bases, J shed 0 bases, and the junction held 20 bases outside the gene matches. The CDR3 region is CASSLATAIQPGLAVNSYNEQFF. Written as DNA, the CDR3 is TGTGCCAGCAGCTTGGCTACAGCCATACAACCGGGACTAGCGGTAAACTCCTACAATGAGCAGTTCTTC.

The rearrangement uses TRBV5-5 and TRBJ2-3; 7 bases align to TRBD2. The CDR3 runs 15 residues. With V trimmed by 4 bases and J by 4 bases, 9 bases remained unmatched. Looked up from germline, CDR1 is SGHKS and CDR2 is YYEKEE (reference sequence). CDR3 loop: CASSTGGIGPDTQYF. CDR3 DNA sequence: TGTGCCAGCAGCACCGGGGGGATCGGTCCAGATACGCAGTATTTT.

The chain employs TRBV10-3 and TRBJ2-1; 13 nucleotides line up with TRBD2. V lost 8 bases to trimming and J lost 2 bases; unmatched junction nucleotides: 12. The CDR3 has 18 amino acids. Germline CDR1 reads ENHRY; CDR2 reads SYGVKD. CDR3 in DNA: TGTGCCATCTTAGAGAGGACTAGCGGGAGTTACCCCTACAATGAGCAGTTCTTC. Its protein product is CAILERTSGSYPYNEQFF.

The CDR3 sequence: CASSLVSGHQETQYF. For the CDR3, the DNA is TGTGCCAGCAGCCTGGTTAGTGGGCACCAAGAGACCCAGTACTTC. V and J are TRBV7-2 and TRBJ2-5; no definite D call. CDR3 length: 15 amino acids. Germline V gene lookup returns CDR1 SGHTA and CDR2 FQGNSA. The ends were cut back, 5 bases at V and 0 bases at J, with 13 bases in the middle. The full variable domain, rest sourced from reference TRBV7-2 and TRBJ2-5, is GAGVSQSPSNKVTEKGKDVELRCDPISGHTALYWYRQSLGQGLEFLIYFQGNSAPDKSGLPSDRFSAERTGGSVSTLTIQRTQQEDSAVYLCASSLVSGHQETQYFGPGTRLLVL.

The chain carries TRBV7-2 and TRBJ2-3, with TRBD1 matching over 10 bases. V dropped 4 bases and J dropped 2; count of bases not matched to a gene: 9. CDR3 length: 17 residues. Germline V gene sequence: CDR1 SGHTA, CDR2 FQGNSA. The CDR3 here is CASSWGQGTHYTDTQYF. CDR3 in DNA: TGTGCCAGCAGCTGGGGACAGGGGACACACTACACAGATACGCAGTATTTT.

The chain uses TRBV10-2 and TRBJ2-1, with D uncertain. From germline, CDR1 is WSHSY and CDR2 SAAADI. This CDR3 comprises 14 residues. Trimming took off 5 bases at V and 0 bases at J, with 8 bases between the two ends. The CDR3 DNA is TGCGCCAGCAGTAAGATGTCCTCCTACAATGAGCAGTTCTTC. Its translation: CASSKMSSYNEQFF.

This clonotype was observed a few times. The chain employs TRBV20-1 and TRBJ2-5; tentatively, D is TRBD1 (6 bases). Deletions cut 5 bases from V and 4 bases from J, with 11 bases between. In germline, CDR1 is DFQATT, CDR2 SNEGSKA (reference sequence). This CDR3 spans 12 amino acids. CDR3 in amino acids: CSAPVGAETQYF. DNA for the CDR3: TGCAGTGCTCCGGTGGGGGCAGAGACCCAGTACTTC.

This clonotype was found a few times. The genes are TRBV7-8 and TRBJ2-1; D gene uncertain. This CDR3 contains 15 residues. Between the trimmed V and J ends, which lost 3 bases and 0 bases, there was a span of 9 bases. Germline CDR1 reads SGHVS; CDR2 reads FQNEAQ. CDR3 protein: CASSLTPSSYNEQFF. In DNA, the CDR3 is TGTGCCAGCAGCTTGACGCCGAGCTCCTACAATGAGCAGTTCTTC.

This clonotype appeared a few times. The chain combines TRBV20-1 with TRBJ2-7; the match to TRBD1 covers 9 bases. Germline V gives CDR1 DFQATT, CDR2 SNEGSKA (reference sequence). V was clipped by 5 bases and J by 5 bases; unmatched bases: 7. The length of the CDR3 is 13 residues. The CDR3: CSAFDRGYNEQYF. Here the CDR3 DNA reads TGCAGTGCTTTCGACAGGGGGTATAACGAGCAGTACTTC.

At least ten counts were recorded for this clonotype. This rearrangement joins TRBV12-3 or TRBV12-4 to TRBJ1-2; D possibly corresponds to TRBD1 (6 bases). The CDR3 length is 13 residues. Trimming took off 6 bases at V and 1 base at J, with 9 bases between the two ends. The CDR3 DNA follows: TGTGCCAGCAGCTGGACAGTTAACTATGGCTACACCTTC. Its protein is CASSWTVNYGYTF.

This clonotype was counted ten times or more. The chain has TRBV5-1 and TRBJ1-3, with unresolved D. CDR3 length: 13 amino acids. V lost 1 base and J 5 bases, leaving 7 bases between the germline ends. In germline, CDR1 is SGHRS, CDR2 YFSETQ. CDR3 sequence: CASSLSYRNTIYF. CDR3 sequence (DNA): TGCGCCAGCAGCTTGAGTTACCGAAACACCATATATTTT.

The rearrangement uses TRBV27 and TRBJ2-5, with D maybe TRBD2 (7 bases). V lost 0 bases, J lost 6 bases, and 17 bases lay in between. The CDR3 runs to 16 residues. Germline CDR1 reads MNHEY; CDR2 reads SMNVEV (reference sequence). The CDR3 region has the DNA TGTGCCAGCAGTTTATCTAGGGGGGGCACAACGAAGACCCAGTACTTC. Translated, it gives CASSLSRGGTTKTQYF.

This clonotype was detected a few times. CDR3 amino acids: CASSPRTGLGETQYF. CDR3 coding DNA: TGTGCCAGCAGCCCCCGGACAGGGCTGGGGGAGACCCAGTACTTC. The rearrangement links TRBV7-2 to TRBJ2-5; 8 nucleotides align to TRBD1. In germline, CDR1 is SGHTA, CDR2 FQGNSA. V shed 5 bases and J 5 bases; nucleotides not matched to a gene: 10. This CDR3 has 15 amino acids.

This clonotype has just a few counts. This sequence joins TRBV7-3 and TRBJ2-3; 7 positions match TRBD2. CDR1 is SGHTA and CDR2 is FQGTGA in the germline V gene. CDR3 length: 18 residues. V shed 0 bases, J shed 1 base, and the junction held 10 bases outside the gene matches. The CDR3 spells CASSLTIGGGRGTDTQYF. CDR3 coding DNA: TGTGCCAGCAGCTTAACGATTGGTGGCGGGAGAGGCACAGATACGCAGTATTTT.

The chain couples TRBV21-1 to TRBJ1-3. TRBV21-1 is reported as a pseudogene. The CDR3 runs 15 residues. Here the CDR3 reads CASSNGAVSGNTIYF. The CDR3 bases are TGTGCCAGCAGCAACGGAGCAGTCTCTGGAAACACCATATATTTT.